The 10 T cell receptor beta chains reported below all come from one sample, sequenced in a study of shared clonotypes between healthy human individuals. Some clones are missing from TCRdb's copy, which holds only in-frame ones; the method was immunoSEQ multiplex PCR. The table includes approximately 500,000 clones, over 75% detected once. Sequencing was carried out using PBMCs. These receptors were obtained from a woman in her 40s in good health. Some clones in this sample may be carry-over from other donors' samples.

The chain joins TRBV27 to TRBJ2-1, with TRBD1 matching over 8 bases. The trim removed 5 bases at V and 13 bases at J, leaving 7 bases unmatched. Germline V lookup: CDR1 MNHEY, CDR2 SMNVEV (reference sequence). CDR3 size: 12 residues. The DNA of the CDR3 is TGTGCCAGCAGTCAACCACAGGGGGGACAGTTCTTC. Its translation: CASSQPQGGQFF.

The chain combines TRBV18 with TRBJ2-1; D might be TRBD1 or TRBD2, each matching 5 bases. This CDR3 is 13 amino acids long. Deletions cut 0 bases from V and 10 bases from J, with 10 bases between. Germline V gives CDR1 KGHSH, CDR2 LQKENI. The CDR3 region is CASSPPSGREQFF. The CDR3 nucleotides read TGTGCCAGCTCACCACCGTCAGGGAGAGAGCAGTTCTTC.

The rearrangement links TRBV21-1 to TRBJ2-4; the table's TRBD2 call for D was not verified on the DNA. TRBV21-1 counts as a pseudogene. The CDR3 spans 14 residues. CDR3 DNA: TGTGCCAGCAGACTAGCCGTGACCAAAAACATTCAGTACTTC. This codes for CASRLAVTKNIQYF.

This clone appeared once. The chain has TRBV18 and TRBJ2-7, with 13 positions matching TRBD2. V shed 3 bases and J 5 bases; nucleotides not matched to a gene: 10. CDR1 and CDR2 (germline): KGHSH, LQKENI. The CDR3 has 17 residues. CDR3 sequence reads: CASSPPRTSGRFDEQYF. The DNA of the CDR3 is TGTGCCAGCTCACCGCCTAGGACTAGCGGGAGATTCGACGAGCAGTACTTC.

V gene TRBV5-1 combines with J gene TRBJ2-7, with 9 bases fitting TRBD1. This CDR3 contains 14 residues. Germline assignment: CDR1 SGHRS and CDR2 YFSETQ. The junction had 6 bases not matched to a gene; V was cut back by 5 bases and J by 3 bases. Here the CDR3 reads CASREGQGGYEQYF. The CDR3 DNA reads TGCGCCAGCAGGGAGGGACAGGGCGGCTACGAGCAGTACTTC.

The V gene is TRBV7-6, the J gene TRBJ2-1; D is unclear. V lost 5 bases, J lost 5 bases, and 7 bases lay in between. Germline V gene lookup returns CDR1 SGHVS and CDR2 FNYEAQ. The CDR3 totals 12 residues. This CDR3 reads CASSRRDNEQFF. CDR3 DNA: TGTGCCAGCAGCAGACGAGACAATGAGCAGTTCTTC.

This clone has only a few counts. This chain links TRBV7-2 with TRBJ1-2; TRBD1 aligns across 9 bases. The CDR3 totals 15 residues. Germline V lookup: CDR1 SGHTA, CDR2 FQGNSA. Trimming took 5 bases from V and 5 from J; bases not matched to a gene: 9. In DNA form, the CDR3 reads TGTGCCAGCAGCGCGACAGGGGGGAGGGTGTATGGCTACACCTTC. Its protein is CASSATGGRVYGYTF.

The chain employs TRBV6-5 and TRBJ1-5; D is ambiguous. Germline V gene lookup returns CDR1 MNHEY and CDR2 SVGAGI. V lost 5 bases and J 4 bases, leaving 12 bases between the germline ends. The length of the CDR3 is 14 residues. CDR3 sequence (DNA): TGTGCCAGCAGTAATAGGACGGAGAATCAGCCCCAGCATTTT. It codes for CASSNRTENQPQHF.

The genes are TRBV6-1 and TRBJ1-5; TRBD1 matches at 8 bases. In germline, CDR1 is MNHNS, CDR2 SASEGT. CDR3 length equals 16 residues. The junction had 8 bases not matched to a gene; V was cut back by 1 base and J by 6 bases. The CDR3 loop is CASSEVSRGQGQPQHF. CDR3 nucleotides: TGTGCCAGCAGTGAAGTCTCCAGGGGGCAGGGTCAGCCCCAGCATTTT.

CDR3 loop: CASRPRRANTEAFF. As DNA, the CDR3 is TGTGCCAGCAGACCTCGCCGGGCCAACACTGAAGCTTTCTTT. The chain couples TRBV27 to TRBJ1-1; D is unclear. There are 14 residues in the CDR3. The V gene lost 6 bases and the J gene lost 2 bases, with 13 bases spanning the gap. In germline, CDR1 is MNHEY, CDR2 SMNVEV (reference sequence).